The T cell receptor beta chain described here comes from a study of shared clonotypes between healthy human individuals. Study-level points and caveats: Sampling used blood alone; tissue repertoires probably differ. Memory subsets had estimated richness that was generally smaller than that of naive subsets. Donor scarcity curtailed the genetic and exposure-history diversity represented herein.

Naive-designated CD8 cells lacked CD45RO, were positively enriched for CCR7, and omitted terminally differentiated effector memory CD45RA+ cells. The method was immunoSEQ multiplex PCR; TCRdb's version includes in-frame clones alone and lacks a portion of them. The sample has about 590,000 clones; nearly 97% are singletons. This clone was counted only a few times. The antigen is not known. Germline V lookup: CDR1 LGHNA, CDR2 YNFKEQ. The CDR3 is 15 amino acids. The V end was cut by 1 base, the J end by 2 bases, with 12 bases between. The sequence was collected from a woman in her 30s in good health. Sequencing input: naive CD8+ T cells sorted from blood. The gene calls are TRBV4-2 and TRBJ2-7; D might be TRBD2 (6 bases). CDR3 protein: CASSQGSSGTYEQYF. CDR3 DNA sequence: TGTGCCAGCAGCCAAGGGAGTAGCGGAACCTACGAGCAGTACTTC.